This entry describes one TCR beta chain. This entry belongs to a study of blood T cell repertoires in COVID-19. Study-level information: The study drew acute and convalescent COVID-19 samples from the United States, Italy and Spain. T cells, B-cell-depleted T cells, or PBMCs provided the cDNA or gDNA that served as material.

The germline V gene encodes CDR1 MNHEY and CDR2 SVGAGI. The CDR3 is 14 residues long. V was pared by 2 bases and J by 3 bases, with 10 bases between. In the study's own analysis: Estimation of nucleated cell counts was performed using reference gene primer amplification. Using immunoSEQ multiplex PCR, the repertoire was profiled, and TCRdb retains in-frame clones only, with some absent. The DNA was the basis for D and trimming; V, J and clone size are from that table. The data contain roughly 170,000 clones, about 85% of them singletons. This sequence was found in a man aged 55 to 70 with acute or convalescent COVID-19. The chain recombines TRBV6-5 with TRBJ1-1, with D possibly TRBD1 on 6 matching bases. Sequenced sample: peripheral blood. In nucleotides, the CDR3 is TGTGCCAGCAGTTACCTCGACAGGTACACTGAAGCTTTCTTT. Amino acids: CASSYLDRYTEAFF.